Described below is a single TCR beta chain sequence and its context. The sample comes from a study of shared clonotypes between healthy human individuals. This CDR3 is 15 amino acids long. The germline V gene has CDR1 MNHNS and CDR2 SASEGT. Between the trimmed V and J ends, which lost 5 bases and 4 bases, there was a span of 15 bases. The run depth of the assay was deep. Over several immunoSEQ plates, each subset's genomic DNA was distributed in even portions. Repertoires were generated with immunoSEQ multiplex PCR, while TCRdb's copy carries only in-frame clones and drops some. The repertoire consists of 2 million to 2.5 million clones, with 90% to 97% occurring once and the leading ten covering roughly 0.13%.

The sequence derives from a man in his late teens or twenties in good health. Sequencing used naive CD4+ T cells sorted from blood. This sample's subset: CD45RA+ positively selected. This chain uses TRBV6-1 with TRBJ1-5; tentative D call: TRBD1 (5 bases). The CDR3 coding sequence is TGTGCCAGCAGTCCTCAGGGACGAGGTAATCAGCCCCAGCATTTT. Amino acids: CASSPQGRGNQPQHF.